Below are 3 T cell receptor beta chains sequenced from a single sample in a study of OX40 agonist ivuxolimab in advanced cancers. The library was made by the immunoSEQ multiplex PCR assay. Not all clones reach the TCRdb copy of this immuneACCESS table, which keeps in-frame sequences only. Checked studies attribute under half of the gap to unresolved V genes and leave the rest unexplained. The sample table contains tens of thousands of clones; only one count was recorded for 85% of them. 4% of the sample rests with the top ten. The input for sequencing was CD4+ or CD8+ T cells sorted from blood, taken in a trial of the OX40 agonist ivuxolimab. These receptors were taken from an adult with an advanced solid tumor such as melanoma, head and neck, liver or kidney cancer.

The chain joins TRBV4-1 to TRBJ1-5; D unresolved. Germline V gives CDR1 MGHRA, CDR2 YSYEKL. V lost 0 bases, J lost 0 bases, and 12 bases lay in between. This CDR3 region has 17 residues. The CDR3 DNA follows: TGCGCCAGCAGCCAAGAGATGCCGGTACGTAGCAATCAGCCCCAGCATTTT. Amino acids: CASSQEMPVRSNQPQHF.

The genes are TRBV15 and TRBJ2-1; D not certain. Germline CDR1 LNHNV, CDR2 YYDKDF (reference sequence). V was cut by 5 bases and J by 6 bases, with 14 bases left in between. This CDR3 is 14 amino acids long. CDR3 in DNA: TGTGCCACCAGCCTCGGGCAGGTAGGCAATGAGCAGTTCTTC. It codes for CATSLGQVGNEQFF.

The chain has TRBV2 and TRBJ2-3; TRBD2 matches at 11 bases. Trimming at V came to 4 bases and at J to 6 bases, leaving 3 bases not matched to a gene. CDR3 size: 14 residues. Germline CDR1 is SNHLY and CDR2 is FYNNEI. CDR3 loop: CASSASSGRDTQYF. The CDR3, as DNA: TGTGCCAGCAGTGCCTCTAGCGGGAGGGATACGCAGTATTTT.